The 20 T cell receptor beta chains presented below share a single source sample, sequenced in a study of cytomegalovirus exposure and HLA in healthy donors. Profiled with immunoSEQ multiplex PCR; TCRdb holds only in-frame clones, not every one. The sample has roughly 150,000 clones, approximately 91% seen once; the top ten hold about 3%. The sequenced material came from PBMCs. These TCRs come from a woman younger than 30 in good health and CMV-seropositive.

The chain uses TRBV6-1 and TRBJ2-7, with 10 bases fitting TRBD2. V shed 2 bases, J shed 4 bases, and the junction held 2 bases outside the gene matches. The CDR3 is 14 amino acids. Germline V CDR1 and CDR2: MNHNS, SASEGT. CDR3 coding DNA: TGTGCCAGCAGTGAAAGCGGGAGGGTTTACGAGCAGTACTTC. The encoded protein is CASSESGRVYEQYF.

This clone was found a few times. The chain has TRBV6-5 and TRBJ1-2; D remains ambiguous. The CDR3 is made up of 12 amino acids. The ends were cut back, 7 bases at V and 1 base at J, with 7 bases in the middle. CDR1 is MNHEY, CDR2 SVGAGI, per germline. The CDR3 region is CASTGVNYGYTF. The CDR3, as DNA: TGTGCCAGCACCGGGGTTAACTATGGCTACACCTTC.

The chain joins TRBV11-3 to TRBJ2-7; 9 nucleotides match TRBD2. V lost 8 bases and J lost 2; bases outside the gene matches: 1. This CDR3 spans 12 amino acids. Germline CDR1 and CDR2: SGHNT and YENEEA. The CDR3: CASGTSPYEQYF. CDR3 coding DNA: TGTGCCAGCGGGACTAGCCCCTACGAGCAGTACTTC.

The gene calls are TRBV30 and TRBJ2-2, with a tentative D call TRBD1 (6 bases). V shed 0 bases and J shed 2 bases, with 10 bases lying between them. This CDR3 is 15 amino acids long. Per germline, CDR1 GTSNPN and CDR2 SVGIG (reference sequence). The CDR3 region has the DNA TGTGCCTGGAGTGTCAGGGGCTATAACACCGGGGAGCTGTTTTTT. This sequence encodes CAWSVRGYNTGELFF.

The chain has TRBV11-2 and TRBJ2-7; perhaps TRBD2 as D (5 bases). Looked up from germline, CDR1 is SGHAT and CDR2 is FQNNGV. This CDR3 comprises 14 residues. Trimming shortened V by 5 bases and J by 0 bases, and 11 bases separated the two germline ends. The CDR3 bases are TGTGCCAGCAGCCAGCGGAGCGGCTCCTACGAGCAGTACTTC. Translating gives CASSQRSGSYEQYF.

The V gene is TRBV5-4, the J gene TRBJ2-1; D perhaps matches TRBD1 (6 bases). The CDR3 contains 15 residues. Trimming shortened V by 3 bases and J by 0 bases, and 10 bases separated the two germline ends. CDR1 SGHNT and CDR2 YYREEE come from the germline V gene (reference sequence). The CDR3 DNA reads as TGTGCCAGCAGCTGGGACACCAGCTCCTACAATGAGCAGTTCTTC. Its translation is CASSWDTSSYNEQFF.

CDR3 nucleotide sequence: TGTGCCAGCAGCTTGACAGGGTCTGGAAACACCATATATTTT. This sequence encodes CASSLTGSGNTIYF. The chain couples TRBV7-3 to TRBJ1-3; 7 bases are a match to TRBD1. Trimming at V came to 3 bases and at J to 1 base, leaving 0 bases not matched to a gene. Germline-derived CDR1 and CDR2 are SGHTA and FQGTGA. The length of the CDR3 is 14 residues.

The rearrangement joins TRBV5-1 to TRBJ1-1; maybe TRBD1 (6 bases). The V end was cut by 1 base, the J end by 1 base, with 11 bases between. From germline, CDR1 is SGHRS and CDR2 YFSETQ. This CDR3 contains 15 residues. The CDR3, as DNA: TGCGCCAGCAGCTTGACAGGGATTTCGAACACTGAAGCTTTCTTT. Its translation is CASSLTGISNTEAFF.

V is TRBV5-4 and J is TRBJ2-7; D call uncertain. Germline V gene sequence: CDR1 SGHNT, CDR2 YYREEE (reference sequence). This CDR3 is 15 amino acids long. V was shortened by 2 bases and J by 0 bases, with 12 bases between the two germline ends. The CDR3, as DNA: TGTGCCAGCAGCTTTGGGCAACTCAGCTCCTACGAGCAGTACTTC. This gives the protein CASSFGQLSSYEQYF.

The chain carries TRBV4-1 and TRBJ2-5; perhaps TRBD1 as D (6 bases). Trimming removed 0 bases from V and 5 bases from J, with 13 bases in between. CDR3 length: 15 amino acids. Germline V gene data show CDR1 as MGHRA and CDR2 as YSYEKL. The CDR3, as DNA: TGCGCCAGCAGCCAAGAGACCAGGGGATGGGAGACCCAGTACTTC. Protein sequence: CASSQETRGWETQYF.

The V and J genes are TRBV7-9 and TRBJ1-4; D is uncertain. Germline V gene lookup returns CDR1 SEHNR and CDR2 FQNEAQ (reference sequence). CDR3 length: 16 amino acids. Trimming took off 6 bases at V and 0 bases at J, with 14 bases between the two ends. The CDR3 DNA sequence: TGTGCCAGCAGTCGCCGAGCCGGTGCAACTAATGAAAAACTGTTTTTT. Protein sequence: CASSRRAGATNEKLFF.

The chain has TRBV21-1 and TRBJ2-7; whether TRBD2, the table's D call, matches the DNA was not checked. TRBV21-1 represents a pseudogene. The CDR3 sequence is 14 residues long. In DNA, the CDR3 is TGTGCCAGCAGCAGACTCTACCCTACCTACGAGCAGTACTTC. Translating gives CASSRLYPTYEQYF.

The CDR3 is CASSPLGGYEQYF. The CDR3 coding sequence is TGTGCCAGCTCACCACTCGGGGGGTACGAGCAGTACTTC. The rearrangement joins TRBV18 to TRBJ2-7, with 7 bases fitting TRBD2. The CDR3 loop spans 13 amino acids. Per the germline V gene, CDR1 is KGHSH and CDR2 is LQKENI. Unmatched junction bases numbered 1, after V lost 1 base and J lost 4 bases.

The rearrangement links TRBV15 to TRBJ1-1; TRBD1 is a possible D gene (5 bases). Trimming removed 1 base at V and 4 bases at J, with 10 bases between. The CDR3 extends over 14 amino acids. The V gene's germline CDR1 is LNHNV and CDR2 YYDKDF (reference sequence). This CDR3 is CATSRVRVSTEAFF. For the CDR3, the DNA is TGTGCCACCAGCAGAGTCAGGGTGAGCACTGAAGCTTTCTTT.

In this sample, this clone turned up a few times. The chain has TRBV7-2 and TRBJ2-1, with 10 nucleotides matching TRBD2. The germline V gene has CDR1 SGHTA and CDR2 FQGNSA. The CDR3 runs 14 residues. J was trimmed by 8 bases and V by 6 bases; bases with no gene match: 7. CDR3 sequence: CASRLSSGSDEQFF. Written as DNA, the CDR3 is TGTGCCAGCAGACTATCTAGCGGGAGCGATGAGCAGTTCTTC.

The chain joins TRBV9 to TRBJ1-2; 9 bases agree with TRBD1. The CDR3 has 14 residues. V was pared by 4 bases and J by 7 bases, with 8 bases of the junction left unmatched. Germline-derived CDR1 and CDR2 are SGDLS and YYNGEE. CDR3 in amino acids: CASSSSTGGSGYTF. The CDR3 DNA follows: TGTGCCAGCAGCTCGAGCACAGGGGGCAGTGGCTACACCTTC.

The genes are TRBV25-1 and TRBJ1-5; tentative D call: TRBD1 (5 bases). The CDR3 extends over 15 amino acids. V was shortened by 3 bases and J by 8 bases, with 17 bases between the two germline ends. Germline CDR1 and CDR2: MGHDK and SYGVNS. The CDR3 protein is CASSDSGRLGEPQHF. The CDR3, as DNA: TGTGCCAGCAGTGACTCAGGACGGCTAGGGGAGCCCCAGCATTTT.

The rearrangement joins TRBV2 to TRBJ2-3, with 13 nucleotides matching TRBD2. V lost 0 bases, J lost 3 bases, and 9 bases stayed unmatched. This CDR3 contains 19 residues. Germline-derived CDR1 and CDR2 are SNHLY and FYNNEI. The CDR3 sequence: CASSEAGLAGYFTTDTQYF. The CDR3 DNA reads as TGTGCCAGCAGTGAAGCGGGACTAGCGGGATATTTCACAACAGATACGCAGTATTTT.

The chain has TRBV7-9 and TRBJ2-1; 12 bases map to TRBD2. The V segment lost 5 bases and the J segment 6 bases; nucleotides outside the gene matches: 11. The germline gives CDR1 SEHNR, CDR2 FQNEAQ (reference sequence). The CDR3 has 17 residues. This CDR3 reads CASSPRLAGDGFNEQFF. In DNA form, the CDR3 reads TGTGCCAGCAGCCCCCGACTAGCGGGAGATGGGTTCAATGAGCAGTTCTTC.

The V call is TRBV5-1, the J call TRBJ1-1; 8 bases align to TRBD1. The CDR3 totals 13 residues. V lost 4 bases and J lost 6; bases outside the gene matches: 5. CDR1 is SGHRS, CDR2 YFSETQ, per germline. The chain's CDR3 is CASSNQGAAEAFF. CDR3 sequence (DNA): TGCGCCAGCAGCAACCAGGGGGCGGCTGAAGCTTTCTTT.